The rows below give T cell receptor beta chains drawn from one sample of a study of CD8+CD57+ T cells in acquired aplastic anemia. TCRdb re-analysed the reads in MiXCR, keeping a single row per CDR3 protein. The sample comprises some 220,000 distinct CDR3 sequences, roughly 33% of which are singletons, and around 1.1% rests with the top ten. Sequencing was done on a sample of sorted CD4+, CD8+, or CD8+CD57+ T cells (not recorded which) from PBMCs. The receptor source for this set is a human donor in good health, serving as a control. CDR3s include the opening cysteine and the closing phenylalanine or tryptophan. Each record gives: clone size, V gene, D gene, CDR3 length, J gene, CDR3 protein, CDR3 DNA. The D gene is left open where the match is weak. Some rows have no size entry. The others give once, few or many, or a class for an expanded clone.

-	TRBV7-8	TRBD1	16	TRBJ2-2	CASSPPGTALPGELFF	TGTGCCAGCAGCCCCCCCGGGACAGCCCTCCCCGGGGAGCTGTTTTTT
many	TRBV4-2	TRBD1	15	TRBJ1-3	CASSQGGQAGNTIYF	TGTGCCAGCAGCCAAGGGGGACAGGCTGGAAACACCATATATTTT
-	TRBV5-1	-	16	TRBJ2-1	CASSLGPIRVYDEQFF	TGCGCCAGCAGCTTGGGGCCCATTAGGGTCTACGATGAGCAGTTCTTC
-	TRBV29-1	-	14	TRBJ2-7	CSVGSRMSSYEQYF	TGCAGCGTTGGGAGCCGGATGAGCTCCTACGAGCAGTACTTC
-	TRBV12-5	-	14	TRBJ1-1	CASGLVLFRGGAFF	TGTGCTAGTGGTTTGGTACTATTCAGGGGCGGCGCTTTCTTT
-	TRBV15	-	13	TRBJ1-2	CATSRERDYGYTF	TGTGCCACCAGCAGAGAGAGAGACTATGGCTACACCTTC
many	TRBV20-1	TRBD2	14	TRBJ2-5	CSARGQGLGETQYF	TGCAGTGCTAGAGGGCAGGGACTAGGGGAGACCCAGTACTTC
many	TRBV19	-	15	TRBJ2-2	CASRGAATDTGELFF	TGTGCCAGTAGGGGTGCAGCGACCGACACCGGGGAGCTGTTTTTT
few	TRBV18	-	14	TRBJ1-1	CASSPLKEYTEAFF	TGTGCCAGCTCACCACTTAAGGAGTACACTGAAGCTTTCTTT
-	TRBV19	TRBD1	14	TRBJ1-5	CASSYVTGNQPQHF	TGTGCCAGTAGTTATGTGACAGGGAATCAGCCCCAGCATTTT
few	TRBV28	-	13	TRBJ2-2	CASTTQNTGELFF	TGTGCCAGCACCACGCAGAACACCGGGGAGCTGTTTTTT
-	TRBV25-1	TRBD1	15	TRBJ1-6	CASSIAGTGDSPLHF	TGTGCCAGCAGCATAGCCGGGACAGGGGATTCACCCCTCCACTTT
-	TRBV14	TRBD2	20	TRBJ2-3	CASSLLAGAESMYGTDTQYF	TGTGCCAGCAGCCTCTTAGCGGGGGCGGAGAGTATGTATGGCACAGATACGCAGTATTTT
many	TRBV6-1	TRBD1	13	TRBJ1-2	CASRTGQVYGYTF	TGTGCCAGCAGAACCGGACAGGTGTATGGCTACACCTTC
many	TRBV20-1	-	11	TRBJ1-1	CSAEKNTEAFF	TGCAGTGCAGAAAAGAACACTGAAGCTTTCTTT
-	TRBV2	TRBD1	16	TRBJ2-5	CASSYGAGGGQETQYF	TGTGCCAGCAGTTACGGGGCAGGGGGTGGGCAAGAGACCCAGTACTTC
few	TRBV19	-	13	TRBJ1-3	CASSKVTGNTIHF	TGTGCCAGCTCAAAAGTCACTGGAAACACCATACACTTT
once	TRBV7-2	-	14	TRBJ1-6	CASSWSVDNSPLHF	TGTGCCAGCAGCTGGTCAGTGGATAATTCACCCCTCCACTTT
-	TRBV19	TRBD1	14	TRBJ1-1	CASSGGQGTGEAFF	TGTGCCAGTAGTGGCGGACAGGGGACGGGTGAAGCTTTCTTT
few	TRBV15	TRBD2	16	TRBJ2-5	CATSRGGLAGKETQYF	TGTGCCACCAGCAGAGGGGGACTAGCGGGGAAAGAGACCCAGTACTTC
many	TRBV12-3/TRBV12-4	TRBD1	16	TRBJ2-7	CASSLGPGQGSHEQYF	TGTGCCAGCAGTTTAGGGCCGGGACAGGGTAGTCACGAGCAGTACTTC
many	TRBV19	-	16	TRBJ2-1	CASSISASSSGNEQFF	TGTGCCAGTAGTATATCTGCGAGCTCCAGTGGCAATGAGCAGTTCTTC
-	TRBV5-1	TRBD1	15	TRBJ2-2	CASSSDRDNTGELFF	TGCGCCAGCAGCTCCGACAGGGACAACACCGGGGAGCTGTTTTTT
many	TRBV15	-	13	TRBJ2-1	CATSSRRYNEQFF	TGTGCCACCAGCTCAAGACGTTACAATGAGCAGTTCTTC
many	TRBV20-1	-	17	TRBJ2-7	CSARDARGTRTSYEQYF	TGCAGTGCTAGAGATGCCCGTGGGACACGCACATCCTACGAGCAGTACTTC
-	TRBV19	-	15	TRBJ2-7	CASSLTGTSSYEQYF	TGTGCCAGTAGTTTGACAGGTACCTCCTCCTACGAGCAGTACTTC
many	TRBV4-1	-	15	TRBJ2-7	CASSQVGARFGEQYF	TGCGCCAGCAGCCAAGTGGGGGCGAGGTTTGGCGAGCAGTACTTC